Listed below are T cell receptor beta chains from one sample, sequenced in a study of shared clonotypes between healthy human individuals. Assay used: immunoSEQ multiplex PCR; TCRdb lists only in-frame clones, some missing. The sample lists more than 400,000 clones, 70% to 80% occurring once. Sequencing was performed on PBMCs. All receptors derive from a woman between 35 and 50 years old in good health. Some clones in this sample may be carry-over from other donors' samples. CDR3s include the opening cysteine and the closing phenylalanine or tryptophan.

CDR3 length: 13; V gene: TRBV5-1; CDR3 protein: CASSTGQTDTQYF
CDR3 length: 16; V gene: TRBV19; CDR3 protein: CASSTLVAGGPDTQYF
CDR3 length: 14; V gene: TRBV6-5; CDR3 protein: CASSSGSPFNEQFF
CDR3 length: 18; V gene: TRBV9; CDR3 protein: CASSVVAGGPGNTGELFF
CDR3 length: 16; V gene: TRBV7-9; CDR3 protein: CASSLAGTAGANVLTF
CDR3 length: 15; V gene: TRBV7-9; CDR3 protein: CASSTRIGSADTQYF
CDR3 length: 16; V gene: TRBV12-5; CDR3 protein: CASGLNQHPTNYGYTF
CDR3 length: 14; V gene: TRBV19; CDR3 protein: CASKAPGGANVLTF
CDR3 length: 15; V gene: TRBV14; CDR3 protein: CASSQARLAEETQYF
CDR3 length: 15; V gene: TRBV9; CDR3 protein: CASSVVGDGYNEQFF
CDR3 length: 15; V gene: TRBV5-4; CDR3 protein: CASSLAGGRYNEQFF
CDR3 length: 16; V gene: TRBV4-3; CDR3 protein: CASSQARAVINEKLFF
CDR3 length: 15; V gene: TRBV9; CDR3 protein: CASSPQGSGANVLTF
CDR3 length: 14; V gene: TRBV28; CDR3 protein: CASSFSRANTEAFF
CDR3 length: 12; V gene: TRBV2; CDR3 protein: CASGLYRDGYTF
CDR3 length: 20; V gene: TRBV7-3; CDR3 protein: CASSRTDRAREGPNTGELFF
CDR3 length: 15; V gene: TRBV7-2; CDR3 protein: CASSSRPAWSGEAFF
CDR3 length: 14; V gene: TRBV13; CDR3 protein: CASSLGTSGSLSAF
CDR3 length: 17; V gene: TRBV28; CDR3 protein: CASSSRGFAQSTDTQYF
CDR3 length: 16; V gene: TRBV27; CDR3 protein: CASSLTFQGWGQPQHF
CDR3 length: 15; V gene: TRBV4-3; CDR3 protein: CASSQGLLPTDTQYF
CDR3 length: 17; V gene: TRBV28; CDR3 protein: CASSLNWGQGGTGELFF
CDR3 length: 13; V gene: TRBV2; CDR3 protein: CASNSGGAYEQYF
CDR3 length: 14; V gene: TRBV7-2; CDR3 protein: CASSRYRGDTEAFF
CDR3 length: 13; V gene: TRBV6-5; CDR3 protein: CASKVGGGGELFF
CDR3 length: 17; V gene: TRBV4-1; CDR3 protein: CASSQDGRRSFDEKLFF
CDR3 length: 16; V gene: TRBV9; CDR3 protein: CASSGLAGAHTGELFF
CDR3 length: 12; V gene: TRBV7-9; CDR3 protein: CASSLRWETQYF
CDR3 length: 13; V gene: TRBV7-9; CDR3 protein: CASSPPPGYGYTF
CDR3 length: 14; V gene: TRBV11-2; CDR3 protein: CASSTNGEGGIQYF
CDR3 length: 16; V gene: TRBV27; CDR3 protein: CASRTLIGGTTGELFF
CDR3 length: 14; V gene: TRBV2; CDR3 protein: CASSEQTANYGYTF
CDR3 length: 16; V gene: TRBV10-3; CDR3 protein: CAISESPNPSTDTQYF
CDR3 length: 12; V gene: TRBV28; CDR3 protein: CASSTLANIQYF
CDR3 length: 14; V gene: TRBV11-2; CDR3 protein: CASSPRDRDHEQYF
CDR3 length: 13; V gene: TRBV7-6; CDR3 protein: CASSQGWDQPQHF
CDR3 length: 13; V gene: TRBV28; CDR3 protein: CASSPPGTVGQYF
CDR3 length: 16; V gene: TRBV6-4; CDR3 protein: CASTDYGTGGSGELFF
CDR3 length: 13; V gene: TRBV7-9; CDR3 protein: CASSLGANTEAFF
CDR3 length: 17; V gene: TRBV7-9; CDR3 protein: CASSPAPGLAGSGGQYF
CDR3 length: 14; V gene: TRBV9; CDR3 protein: CASSEPSGANVLTF
CDR3 length: 11; V gene: TRBV28; CDR3 protein: CASSGTADPNF
CDR3 length: 12; V gene: TRBV2; CDR3 protein: CASRFRAYEQYF
CDR3 length: 17; V gene: TRBV9; CDR3 protein: CASSVVSEDMIGYGYTF
CDR3 length: 17; V gene: TRBV7-2; CDR3 protein: CASSGGLAPPSTDTQYF
CDR3 length: 13; V gene: TRBV11-3; CDR3 protein: CASSLRVSSEQFF
CDR3 length: 14; V gene: TRBV10-1; CDR3 protein: CASSESYGSNEQFF
CDR3 length: 15; V gene: TRBV19; CDR3 protein: CASSITAESSYEQYF
CDR3 length: 15; V gene: TRBV2; CDR3 protein: CASRERALSGNTIYF
CDR3 length: 16; V gene: TRBV5-1; CDR3 protein: CASSLTGSSGANVLTF
CDR3 length: 16; V gene: TRBV12-5; CDR3 protein: CASGWNPGLAHFEQYF